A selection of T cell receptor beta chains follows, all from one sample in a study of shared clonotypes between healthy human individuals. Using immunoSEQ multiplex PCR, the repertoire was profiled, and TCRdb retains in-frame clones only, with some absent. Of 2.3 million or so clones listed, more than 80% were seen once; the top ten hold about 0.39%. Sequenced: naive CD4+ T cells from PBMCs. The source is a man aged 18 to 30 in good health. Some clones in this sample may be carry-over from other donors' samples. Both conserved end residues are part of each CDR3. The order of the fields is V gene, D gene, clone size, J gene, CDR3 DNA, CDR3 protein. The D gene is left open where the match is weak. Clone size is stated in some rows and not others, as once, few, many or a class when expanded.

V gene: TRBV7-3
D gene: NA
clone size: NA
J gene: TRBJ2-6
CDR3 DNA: TGTGCCAGCAGCCCGAGATCCCGGGACAAGGATTTTTCTGGGGCCAACGTCCTGACTTTC
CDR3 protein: CASSPRSRDKDFSGANVLTF

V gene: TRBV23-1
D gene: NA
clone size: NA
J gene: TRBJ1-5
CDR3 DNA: TGCGCCAGCAGTCGCAGGGACCTAACCGGGGGGCAGCCCCAGCATTTT
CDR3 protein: CASSRRDLTGGQPQHF

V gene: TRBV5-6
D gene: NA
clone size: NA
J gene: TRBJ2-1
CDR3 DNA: TGTGCCAGCAGCTTTCAACTGAATGAGCAGTTCTTC
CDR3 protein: CASSFQLNEQFF

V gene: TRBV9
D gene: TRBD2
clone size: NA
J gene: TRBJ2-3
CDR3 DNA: TGTGCCAGCAGCGTATCTCCGGGACTAGCGGGAGGTTGGGATACGCAGTATTTT
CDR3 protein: CASSVSPGLAGGWDTQYF

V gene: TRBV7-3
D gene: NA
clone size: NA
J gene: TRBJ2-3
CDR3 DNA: TGTGCCAGCAGTCCGGGATTCCTCACAGATACGCAGTATTTT
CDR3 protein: CASSPGFLTDTQYF

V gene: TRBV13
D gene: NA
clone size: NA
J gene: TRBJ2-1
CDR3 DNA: TGTGCCAGCAGCCCCCGGGACACGTACAATGAGCAGTTCTTC
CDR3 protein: CASSPRDTYNEQFF

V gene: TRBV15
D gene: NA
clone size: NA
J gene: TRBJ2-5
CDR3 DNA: TGTGCCACCAGCGGGGGGCAGGGGACCCAGTACTTC
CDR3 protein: CATSGGQGTQYF

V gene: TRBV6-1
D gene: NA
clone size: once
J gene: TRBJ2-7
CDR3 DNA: TGTGCCAGCAGCCGAACAGGGACCTACGAGCAGTACTTC
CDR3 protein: CASSRTGTYEQYF

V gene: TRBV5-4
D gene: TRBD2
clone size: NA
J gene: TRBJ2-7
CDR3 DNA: TGTGCCAGCAGCTTCCAGAGCGGGAGCGGGCAGTACTTC
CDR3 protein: CASSFQSGSGQYF

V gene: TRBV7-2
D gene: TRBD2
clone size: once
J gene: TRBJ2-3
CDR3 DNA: TGTGCCAGCAGTGGTAGCGGGGCTAGCACAGATACGCAGTATTTT
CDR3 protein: CASSGSGASTDTQYF

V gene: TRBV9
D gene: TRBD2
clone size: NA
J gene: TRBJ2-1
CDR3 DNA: TGTGCCAGCAGCGTAGGACCACTAGCGGACTCCTACAATGAGCAGTTCTTC
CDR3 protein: CASSVGPLADSYNEQFF

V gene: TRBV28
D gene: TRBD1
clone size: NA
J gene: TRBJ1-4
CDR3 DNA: TGTGCCAGCAGTACCCGACAGGGAAGTTTGCGCAATGAAAAACTGTTTTTT
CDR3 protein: CASSTRQGSLRNEKLFF

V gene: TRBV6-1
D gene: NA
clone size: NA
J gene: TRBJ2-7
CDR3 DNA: TGTGCCAGCAGTGAAGGAGTTTTGCAGTACTTC
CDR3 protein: CASSEGVLQYF

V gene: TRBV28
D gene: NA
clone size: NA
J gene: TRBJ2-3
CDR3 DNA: TGTGCCAGCAGTTTACCTGGGGGCGGCACAGATACGCAGTATTTT
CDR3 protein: CASSLPGGGTDTQYF

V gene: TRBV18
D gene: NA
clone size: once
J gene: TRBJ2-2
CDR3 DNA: TGTGCCAGCTCACCAACGGCCGGGACGCCCGGGGAGCTGTTTTTT
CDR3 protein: CASSPTAGTPGELFF